Presented here are 18 T cell receptor beta chains from one specimen sequenced in a study of PD-1 blockade in mismatch repair-deficient tumors. Sequencing was performed with immunoSEQ multiplex PCR; in TCRdb, only in-frame clones are kept and a portion is missing. The sample carries roughly 120,000 clones, roughly 90% recorded once. The sample here was peripheral blood, taken 72 weeks after starting pembrolizumab. The receptors stem from an adult with mismatch repair-deficient cancer.

The rearrangement joins TRBV6-5 to TRBJ2-2; D gene ambiguous. The CDR3 runs to 14 residues. Trimming took 2 bases from V and 5 from J, leaving 9 bases between them. Germline CDR1 is MNHEY and CDR2 is SVGAGI. For the CDR3, the DNA is TGTGCCAGCAGTTACGTCCTCAGAACCGGGGAGCTGTTTTTT. Amino acid sequence: CASSYVLRTGELFF.

Worth noting for this clone: Other DNA sequences in this specimen translate into the identical CDR3. This chain's CDR3 is CASSLSGNSYEQYF. CDR3 DNA sequence: TGCGCCAGCAGCTTGAGCGGGAATTCCTACGAGCAGTACTTC. This chain connects TRBV5-1 to TRBJ2-7; 7 nucleotides match TRBD2. The CDR3 is 14 residues long. CDR1 is SGHRS and CDR2 is YFSETQ in the germline V gene. After removal of 1 base from V and 1 base from J, the junction contained 2 bases not matched to a gene.

The gene calls are TRBV4-3 and TRBJ1-4; 7 bases are a match to TRBD1. After removal of 3 bases from V and 3 bases from J, the junction contained 4 bases not matched to a gene. The CDR3 has 15 amino acids. The V gene's germline CDR1 is LGHNA and CDR2 YSLEER. DNA for the CDR3: TGCGCCAGCAGCCAGACAGGGTGGTCTAATGAAAAACTGTTTTTT. Translated: CASSQTGWSNEKLFF.

This clone was recorded a few times. The CDR3 is CASSPSGRETYNEQFF. The DNA for the CDR3 is TGTGCCAGCTCACCCTCGGGGCGGGAGACCTACAATGAGCAGTTCTTC. The chain uses TRBV18 and TRBJ2-1; 7 nucleotides match TRBD2. The J segment lost 2 bases and the V segment lost 3 bases, leaving 7 bases of the junction unmatched. Germline V gives CDR1 KGHSH, CDR2 LQKENI. The CDR3 runs 16 residues.

For the CDR3, the DNA is TGTGCCAGCAGTCCGATCATCCGGTTATCCACCGGGGAGCTGTTTTTT. Amino acids: CASSPIIRLSTGELFF. The gene calls are TRBV27 and TRBJ2-2; unclear D gene. In germline, CDR1 is MNHEY, CDR2 SMNVEV (reference sequence). CDR3 length equals 16 residues. The germline V and J ends were trimmed by 5 bases and 4 bases, with 17 bases remaining between them.

The chain uses TRBV5-1 and TRBJ1-1, with no clear D. The CDR3 has 17 residues. Trimming removed 3 bases at V and 4 bases at J, with 22 bases between. Germline V gives CDR1 SGHRS, CDR2 YFSETQ. The CDR3 nucleotides read TGCGCCAGCAGCTGGGAAGAACGGTTTCTAGTCGCCACTGAAGCTTTCTTT. It codes for CASSWEERFLVATEAFF.

This rearrangement joins TRBV27 to TRBJ1-5; weak D call: TRBD1 (5 bases). Trimming stripped 2 bases from V and 2 bases from J, with 19 bases between. Per the germline V gene, CDR1 is MNHEY and CDR2 is SMNVEV (reference sequence). This CDR3 contains 18 residues. The CDR3 protein is CASSLGGRTPLGNQPQHF. The CDR3 DNA follows: TGTGCCAGCAGTTTAGGGGGACGGACTCCCCTTGGCAATCAGCCCCAGCATTTT.

This clone was counted once. The sample contains more than one DNA sequence encoding this CDR3. V usage is TRBV4-1 and J usage is TRBJ2-7, with TRBD2 identical over 8 bases. In germline, CDR1 is MGHRA, CDR2 YSYEKL. This CDR3 has 14 amino acids. The V segment lost 1 base and the J segment 4 bases; nucleotides outside the gene matches: 3. The CDR3 DNA sequence: TGCGCCAGCAGCCAAGGTGCGGGAGGATACGAGCAGTACTTC. Translating gives CASSQGAGGYEQYF.

The CDR3 loop is CASSLRTGEEQFF. The DNA for the CDR3 is TGTGCCAGCAGCTTACGGACCGGGGAAGAGCAGTTCTTC. The gene calls are TRBV7-9 and TRBJ2-1, with D possibly matching TRBD2 (5 bases). Trimming took 2 bases from V and 10 from J, leaving 12 bases between them. Germline V gene lookup returns CDR1 SEHNR and CDR2 FQNEAQ (reference sequence). CDR3 length: 13 residues.

The V gene is TRBV11-3, the J gene TRBJ2-5; D call uncertain. CDR1 and CDR2 from the germline V gene are SGHNT and YENEEA. Trimming stripped 3 bases from V and 3 bases from J, with 8 bases between. The CDR3 is 13 residues long. CDR3 in DNA: TGTGCCAGCAGCTTCCCTTGGGAAGAGACCCAGTACTTC. It translates to CASSFPWEETQYF.

This clone was recorded once. The J gene is TRBJ2-4, the V gene TRBV28; D gene uncertain. From germline, CDR1 is MDHEN and CDR2 SYDVKM. CDR3 length equals 14 residues. Trimming cost V 4 bases and J 1 base, with 8 bases left between them. CDR3 in amino acids: CASSSGSAKNIQYF. The CDR3 region has the DNA TGTGCCAGCAGTTCCGGTTCGGCCAAAAACATTCAGTACTTC.

The rearrangement uses TRBV27 and TRBJ2-1; TRBD1 aligns across 11 bases. The V gene's germline CDR1 is MNHEY and CDR2 SMNVEV (reference sequence). V lost 5 bases to trimming and J lost 4 bases; unmatched junction nucleotides: 10. There are 17 residues in the CDR3. DNA for the CDR3: TGTGCCAGCAGTACGAGGACAGGGGGCAAGATGTACAATGAGCAGTTCTTC. This encodes CASSTRTGGKMYNEQFF.

The chain carries TRBV5-6 and TRBJ2-3; 9 nucleotides match TRBD1. This CDR3 has 15 residues. CDR1 is SGHDT, CDR2 YYEEEE, per germline. Trimming removed 3 bases from V and 5 bases from J; junction bases left unmatched: 7. CDR3 bases: TGTGCCAGCAGCTGGGGGACAGGGTCCGGAGATACGCAGTATTTT. It translates to CASSWGTGSGDTQYF. Full variable domain (outside the CDR3, taken from reference TRBV5-6 and TRBJ2-3): DAGVTQSPTHLIKTRGQQVTLRCSPKSGHDTVSWYQQALGQGPQFIFQYYEEEERQRGNFPDRFSGHQFPNYSSELNVNALLLGDSALYLCASSWGTGSGDTQYFGPGTRLTVL.

The chain links TRBV6-4 to TRBJ2-1; TRBD2 agrees at 12 bases. J lost 4 bases, V lost 4 bases, and 8 bases had no gene match. This CDR3 region has 17 residues. Looked up from germline, CDR1 is MRHNA and CDR2 is SNTAGT. The CDR3 coding sequence is TGTGCCAGCAGTGTCCTAGCGGGAGGGCCGAGATACAATGAGCAGTTCTTC. It is translated as CASSVLAGGPRYNEQFF.

The CDR3 coding sequence is TGTGCCAGCAGTGAATCGCGGGTATCCAATGAGCAGTTCTTC. Residues: CASSESRVSNEQFF. The chain recombines TRBV2 with TRBJ2-1, with D possibly being TRBD2 (5 bases). Trimming took off 2 bases at V and 6 bases at J, with 11 bases between the two ends. CDR1 and CDR2 (germline): SNHLY, FYNNEI. There are 14 residues in the CDR3.

The V and J genes are TRBV11-2 and TRBJ2-7, with D perhaps matching TRBD2 (6 bases). Between the trimmed V and J ends, which lost 0 bases and 0 bases, there was a span of 9 bases. Germline values: CDR1 SGHAT, CDR2 FQNNGV. This CDR3 contains 15 residues. The CDR3 sequence is CASSLDRGSSYEQYF. The CDR3 DNA follows: TGTGCCAGCAGCTTAGACCGGGGGAGCTCCTACGAGCAGTACTTC.

As regards this clone: The conserved phenylalanine or tryptophan is not found at the CDR3 terminus, so this likely reflects a read error. Because the CDR3's place on the DNA is in doubt, the DNA is left out and the CDR3 is given as listed by TCRdb. The V gene is TRBV7-2, the J gene TRBJ2-7; whether TRBD1, the table's D call, matches the DNA was not checked. Per germline, CDR1 SGHTA and CDR2 FQGNSA. The CDR3 is 9 residues long, counting both termini. CDR3 sequence reads: CASSLVARE.

The gene calls are TRBV29-1 and TRBJ2-3, with a tentative D call TRBD2 (7 bases). Per the germline V gene, CDR1 is SQVTM and CDR2 is ANQGSEA. The V end was cut by 0 bases, the J end by 6 bases, with 25 bases between. This CDR3 has 18 residues. This CDR3 is CSVEERGRTSRLTDTQYF. In DNA, the CDR3 is TGCAGCGTTGAAGAAAGGGGGAGGACTAGTCGGCTTACGGATACGCAGTATTTT.